This T cell receptor beta chain was identified during a study of CD8 T cells in ankylosing spondylitis (dated by TCRdb to about 2017). For the study in its entirety: To find TCR variants linked to disease, the study profiled T cell receptor beta repertoires in ankylosing spondylitis patients and healthy donors. Samples of peripheral blood were taken, and for ankylosing spondylitis patients, synovial fluid was collected as well. In total, the full study cohort was made up of 100 to 140 healthy donors and about two dozen ankylosing spondylitis patients.

Instrument on record: Illumina HiSeq 2500. Quantitative 5'-RACE with molecular barcodes was used to prepare TCR beta libraries. In the paper's pipeline: To identify disease-linked TCR variants, a new computational method was used, one built on a probabilistic model of VDJ rearrangement. TCRdb reworked the public reads: Q25 trimming with fastp, MiXCR clone assembly, productive beta chains retained. Merged by CDR3 protein, the rows form single entries marked with the most common genes and DNA. The V and J calls were determined by TCRdb, not by the authors. The sample table holds roughly 220,000 distinct CDR3 sequences, of which 8% to 11% were seen once. The top ten clones comprise 20% to 25% of the sample. To note about this clonotype: Its binding antigen is unknown. No qualities accompany the bases; no much larger clone lies one base away.

Study-wide findings and limitations: Some TCR beta motif variants had previously been reported in synovial fluid and blood of reactive arthritis patients, which suggested common disease-initiation mechanisms. A TCR beta motif of about eight highly homologous amino acid variants appeared characteristic of blood from ankylosing spondylitis patients. The disease-linked clones had a CD8+ phenotype and were found at relatively low frequencies in peripheral blood. The disease-linked clones were reported as significantly enriched in matched synovial fluid samples from ankylosing spondylitis patients.

The CDR3 numbers 14 residues from cysteine through phenylalanine. Left in the record is the CDR3 DNA by itself, 42 bases read in frame from the first base. The germline V gene sets CDR1 to ENHRY and CDR2 to SYGVKD. From V the trimming removes 5 bases and from J it removes 5 bases, while the gene matches leave 7 bases of the junction unaccounted for. Recombination connected TRBV10-3 to TRBJ2-3; TRBD2 agrees with 7 junctional bases. Input material: blood, either unsorted or a sorted T cell fraction (not recorded which). The receptor's source is a male donor with ankylosing spondylitis or in good health (not recorded which). The CDR3 region: CAISSDTGGDTQYF. The DNA sequence reads TGTGCCATCAGTTCGGACACGGGGGGAGATACGCAGTATTTT.